The next 5 T cell receptor beta chains were all read from a single sample in a study of cytomegalovirus exposure and HLA in healthy donors. This table comes from immunoSEQ multiplex PCR, and its TCRdb copy is limited to in-frame clones, with some not included. Of 110,000 or so clones in the sample, over 75% were seen once. Sequenced sample: PBMCs. These receptors came from a woman aged 25-40 years in good health and CMV-seronegative.

The chain combines TRBV6-1 with TRBJ1-5; perhaps TRBD1 as D (5 bases). The CDR3 extends over 14 amino acids. V lost 7 bases and J 4 bases, leaving 14 bases between the germline ends. The germline CDR1 and CDR2 sequences are MNHNS and SASEGT. The CDR3 here is CASNPTGLNQPQHF. The CDR3 region has the DNA TGTGCCAGCAATCCTACGGGACTGAATCAGCCCCAGCATTTT.

This chain joins TRBV2 and TRBJ2-7, with 8 positions matching TRBD1. The CDR3 totals 14 residues. Germline V gives CDR1 SNHLY, CDR2 FYNNEI. V was clipped by 5 bases and J by 4 bases; unmatched bases: 7. The CDR3 bases are TGTGCCAGCAGTCCCAGGACAGGGAGGTACGAGCAGTACTTC. It is translated as CASSPRTGRYEQYF.

V is TRBV13 and J is TRBJ1-4, with D perhaps matching TRBD1 (6 bases). This CDR3 is 13 amino acids long. Trimming left V 7 bases short and J 4 bases short, with 10 bases between. Germline loops: CDR1 PRHDT, CDR2 FYEKMQ (reference sequence). The CDR3 sequence: CASTRGGNEKLFF. The CDR3, as DNA: TGTGCCAGCACAAGGGGGGGTAATGAAAAACTGTTTTTT. The full variable domain, with the rest looked up from reference TRBV13 and TRBJ1-4, is AAGVIQSPRHLIKEKRETATLKCYPIPRHDTVYWYQQGPGQDPQFLISFYEKMQSDKGSIPDRFSAQQFSDYHSELNMSSLELGDSALYFCASTRGGNEKLFFGSGTQLSVL.

The chain links TRBV11-3 to TRBJ2-7; D unresolved. Germline V lookup: CDR1 SGHNT, CDR2 YENEEA. The CDR3 spans 12 residues. V was clipped by 4 bases and J by 0 bases, with 4 bases between them. The CDR3 DNA reads as TGTGCCAGCAGCTCGCGCTCCTACGAGCAGTACTTC. Amino acids: CASSSRSYEQYF. The full variable domain, completed using reference TRBV11-3 and TRBJ2-7, is EAGVVQSPRYKIIEKKQPVAFWCNPISGHNTLYWYLQNLGQGPELLIRYENEEAVDDSQLPKDRFSAERLKGVDSTLKIQPAELGDSAVYLCASSSRSYEQYFGPGTRLTVT.

This clone showed up just once. The J gene is TRBJ2-2, the V gene TRBV19, with TRBD2 matching over 8 bases. Germline CDR1 LNHDA, CDR2 SQIVND (reference sequence). V dropped 1 base and J dropped 5; count of bases not matched to a gene: 3. The CDR3 has 15 residues. Here the CDR3 DNA reads TGTGCCAGTAGTATAGGGACTAGCTGGACCGGGGAGCTGTTTTTT. It is translated as CASSIGTSWTGELFF.